The 8 T cell receptor beta chains in this list originate from one sample, sequenced in a study of tumor-infiltrating lymphocytes in oesophageal squamous cell carcinoma. Each CDR3 protein is one row after TCRdb ran MiXCR on the PCR reads. The sample has about 18,000 distinct CDR3 sequences, approximately 39% seen once; the top ten hold roughly 38%. The material sequenced was esophageal tumor tissue. All receptors derive from a male donor with esophageal squamous cell carcinoma.

The rearrangement uses TRBV15 and TRBJ2-6; no firm D call. The J call is in doubt because the DNA end fits TRBJ2-1 better. The V gene's germline CDR1 is LNHNV and CDR2 YYDKDF (reference sequence). CDR3 length: 12 residues. As DNA, the CDR3 is TGTGCCACCAGCAGACGACAACGGACCCAGTTCTTC. This translates into CATSRRQRTQFF.

This clonotype was recorded many times. The chain uses TRBV28 and TRBJ1-1, with D hard to call. This CDR3 is 14 amino acids long. Germline V gives CDR1 MDHEN, CDR2 SYDVKM. V was pared by 1 base and J by 11 bases, with 17 bases between. The CDR3 loop is CASSLFREAFGAFF. The CDR3, as DNA: TGTGCCAGCAGTTTATTTAGGGAGGCCTTTGGGGCTTTCTTT.

The V and J genes are TRBV7-6 and TRBJ2-4; perhaps TRBD2 as D (6 bases). The CDR3 totals 15 residues. V lost 1 base and J 5 bases, leaving 12 bases between the germline ends. Germline assignment: CDR1 SGHVS and CDR2 FNYEAQ. CDR3 sequence reads: CASSLEAGWENIQYF. Written as DNA, the CDR3 is TGTGCCAGCAGCTTAGAGGCGGGATGGGAAAACATTCAGTACTTC.

About this clonotype itself: Because it lacks the conserved phenylalanine or tryptophan at the end, this CDR3 is likely a read error. The DNA is omitted, as the CDR3 cannot be located on it reliably, and the CDR3 follows TCRdb's listing. J is TRBJ2-7 and V is TRBV7-6. The CDR3 is made up of 15 amino acids, end residues included. Germline V CDR1 and CDR2: SGHVS, FNYEAQ. The CDR3 protein is CASSLERTYEQYFGA.

In its sample, this clonotype was seen many times. This sequence joins TRBV7-7 and TRBJ2-2; D is perhaps TRBD2 (6 bases). Germline V CDR1 and CDR2: SSHAT, FNYEAQ (reference sequence). This CDR3 comprises 11 residues. CDR3 nucleotide sequence: TGTGCTAGCGGCCAGGGAGACAGGCTGTTTTTT. It translates to CASGQGDRLFF.

This clonotype has ten or more counts. The CDR3 here is CATSDSSPTSGKSYNEQFF. The CDR3 DNA sequence: TGTGCCACCAGTGATTCTTCCCCGACTAGCGGGAAATCCTACAATGAGCAGTTCTTC. This rearrangement joins TRBV24-1 to TRBJ2-1; 11 bases agree with TRBD2. The CDR3 extends over 19 amino acids. Germline V CDR1 and CDR2: KGHDR, SFDVKD. The V gene end was trimmed by 2 bases and the J gene end by 1 base; junction bases not matched to a gene: 9.

Many counts were recorded for this clonotype. This rearrangement joins TRBV6-6 to TRBJ2-1, with TRBD2 matching over 11 bases. In germline, CDR1 is MNHNY, CDR2 SVGAGI (reference sequence). The CDR3 consists of 19 residues. V lost 2 bases to trimming and J lost 2 bases; unmatched junction nucleotides: 11. CDR3: CASSYLGLAGGPPYNEQFF. The CDR3 bases are TGTGCCAGCAGTTACCTCGGGCTAGCGGGAGGTCCGCCCTACAATGAGCAGTTCTTC.

The V call is TRBV7-2, the J call TRBJ2-7; D unresolved. Trimming took 6 bases from V and 6 from J, leaving 15 bases between them. There are 13 residues in the CDR3. Germline assignment: CDR1 SGHTA and CDR2 FQGNSA. The CDR3 here is CASRPPGVPEQYF. For the CDR3, the DNA is TGTGCCAGCAGGCCACCTGGAGTTCCCGAGCAGTACTTC.